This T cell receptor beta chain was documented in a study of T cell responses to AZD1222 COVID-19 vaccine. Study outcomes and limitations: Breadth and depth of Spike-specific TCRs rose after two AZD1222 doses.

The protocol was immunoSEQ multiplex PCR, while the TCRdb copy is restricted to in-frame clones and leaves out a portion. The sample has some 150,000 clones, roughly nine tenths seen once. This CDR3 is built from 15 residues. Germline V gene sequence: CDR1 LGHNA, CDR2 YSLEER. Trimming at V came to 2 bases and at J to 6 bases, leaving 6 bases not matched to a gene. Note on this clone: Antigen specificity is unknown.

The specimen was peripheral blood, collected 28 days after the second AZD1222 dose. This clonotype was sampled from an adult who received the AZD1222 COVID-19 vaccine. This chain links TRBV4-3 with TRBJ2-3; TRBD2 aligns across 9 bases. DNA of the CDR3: TGCGCCAGCAGCCAACGAGCGGGGGGCGGGGATACGCAGTATTTT. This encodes CASSQRAGGGDTQYF.